This TCR beta chain was sequenced in a study of blood T cell repertoires in COVID-19. Original methodology: Amplified reference gene primers provided the basis for estimating nucleated cell counts. The table came from immunoSEQ multiplex PCR; TCRdb's copy has only in-frame clones and leaves some out. Clone size and the V and J calls come from that table; the DNA yielded D and trimming. The sample holds 250,000 to 350,000 clones, more than 75% seen once. V shed 0 bases and J shed 5 bases, with 14 bases lying between them. This CDR3 region has 15 residues. Germline loops: CDR1 SGDLS, CDR2 YYNGEE. The origin of this receptor is a woman in her forties or fifties with acute or convalescent COVID-19. Sequencing used peripheral blood. The chain combines TRBV9 with TRBJ2-5; D gene ambiguous. The CDR3 protein is CASSVGNVAGETQYF. Here the CDR3 DNA reads TGTGCCAGCAGCGTAGGAAACGTCGCCGGGGAGACCCAGTACTTC.